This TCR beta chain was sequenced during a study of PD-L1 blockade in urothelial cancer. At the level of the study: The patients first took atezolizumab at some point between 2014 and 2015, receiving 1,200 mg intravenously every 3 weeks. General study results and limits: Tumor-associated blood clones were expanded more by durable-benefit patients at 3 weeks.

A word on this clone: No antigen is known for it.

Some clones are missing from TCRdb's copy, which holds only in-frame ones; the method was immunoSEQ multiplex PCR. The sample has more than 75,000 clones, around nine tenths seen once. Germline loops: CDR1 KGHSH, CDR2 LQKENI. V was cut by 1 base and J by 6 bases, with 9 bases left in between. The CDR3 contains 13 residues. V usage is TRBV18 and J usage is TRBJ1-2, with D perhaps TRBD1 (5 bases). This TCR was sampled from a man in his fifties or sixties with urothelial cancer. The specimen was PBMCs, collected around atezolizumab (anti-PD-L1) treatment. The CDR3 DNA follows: TGTGCCAGCTCACCACAGGAAGGGGATGGCTACACCTTC. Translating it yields CASSPQEGDGYTF.